This passage covers 9 T cell receptor beta chains from one sample sequenced in a study of vaccination effects on CD4 cells after COVID-19. These TCRs' antigens remain unknown. Some clones are missing from TCRdb's copy, which holds only in-frame ones; the method was immunoSEQ multiplex PCR. Among 64,000 or so clones listed, around 82% were seen once. Ahead of sequencing, the ViraFEST assay grew antigen-specific CD4+ T cells using viral peptide pools. The culture ran for nine to eleven days, and then CD4+ T cells were isolated. All study participants received two doses of BNT162b2 or mRNA-1273 vaccine. The sequences come from CD4+ T cells from PBMCs cultured with HCoV-OC43 spike peptides, collected after COVID-19 vaccination. Subset here: HCoV-OC43 spike overlapping peptide pool stimulation. All receptors come from a human donor who received a COVID-19 vaccine.

The chain is built from TRBV7-2 and TRBJ1-3; D call uncertain. Looked up from germline, CDR1 is SGHTA and CDR2 is FQGNSA. V was shortened by 1 base and J by 2 bases, with 6 bases between the two germline ends. This CDR3 has 14 residues. The CDR3 DNA reads as TGTGCCAGCAGCTTAGAACAAACTGGAAACACCATATATTTT. The encoded protein is CASSLEQTGNTIYF.

The chain carries TRBV9 and TRBJ2-3; no clear D. Looked up from germline, CDR1 is SGDLS and CDR2 is YYNGEE. The CDR3 totals 15 residues. V lost 3 bases, J lost 2 bases, and 13 bases lay in between. The CDR3 sequence is CASSGAYQYTDTQYF. The DNA of the CDR3 is TGTGCCAGCAGCGGGGCCTATCAGTACACAGATACGCAGTATTTT.

The rearrangement uses TRBV24-1 and TRBJ1-2, with D uncertain. Deletions cut 6 bases from V and 1 base from J, with 11 bases between. The CDR3 is 14 residues long. Germline V gene data show CDR1 as KGHDR and CDR2 as SFDVKD. CDR3 bases: TGTGCCACCAGTTTGGGCAGCCTTAACTATGGCTACACCTTC. It encodes CATSLGSLNYGYTF.

The J gene is TRBJ2-2, the V gene TRBV6-1; D call uncertain. Trimming shortened V by 2 bases and J by 5 bases, and 15 bases separated the two germline ends. The length of the CDR3 is 16 residues. CDR1 and CDR2 from the germline V gene are MNHNS and SASEGT. CDR3: CASSEFRPLGTGELFF. The CDR3 DNA reads as TGTGCCAGCAGTGAATTCAGGCCTCTAGGGACCGGGGAGCTGTTTTTT.

This chain joins TRBV3-1 (or the pseudogene TRBV3-2) and TRBJ2-3; 9 nucleotides agree with TRBD2. From germline, CDR1 is LGHDT and CDR2 YNNKEL (reference sequence). The CDR3 is made up of 16 amino acids. J gave up 1 base and V 5 bases, and 7 bases lay outside the gene matches. CDR3 protein: CASSDYSGGRTDTQYF. CDR3 nucleotides: TGTGCCAGCAGCGATTATAGCGGGGGTCGCACAGATACGCAGTATTTT.

The chain employs TRBV9 and TRBJ2-2, with 7 bases that match TRBD2. The germline V gene has CDR1 SGDLS and CDR2 YYNGEE. V dropped 2 bases and J dropped 2; count of bases not matched to a gene: 6. This CDR3 comprises 16 residues. The CDR3 here is CASSVLAEINTGELFF. The CDR3 coding sequence is TGTGCCAGCAGCGTTCTAGCGGAGATTAACACCGGGGAGCTGTTTTTT.

This clone has just one count. The rearrangement uses TRBV24-1 and TRBJ2-2, with 11 bases that match TRBD2. Trimming took 6 bases from V and 1 from J; bases not matched to a gene: 6. Germline CDR1 KGHDR, CDR2 SFDVKD. The CDR3 runs 17 residues. CDR3 sequence reads: CATSKHTSGGNTGELFF. The CDR3 nucleotides are TGTGCCACCAGTAAACACACTAGCGGGGGGAACACCGGGGAGCTGTTTTTT.

V and J are TRBV10-1 and TRBJ1-1, with D unclear. The CDR3 spans 14 residues. The germline CDR1 and CDR2 sequences are WNHNN and SYGVQD (reference sequence). V was clipped by 6 bases and J by 1 base, with 12 bases between them. CDR3 in amino acids: CASREDGTNTEAFF. For the CDR3, the DNA is TGCGCCAGCAGAGAAGACGGAACGAACACTGAAGCTTTCTTT.

This chain joins TRBV10-3 and TRBJ1-2; 11 positions agree with TRBD1. Germline V CDR1 and CDR2: ENHRY, SYGVKD. The CDR3 runs to 15 residues. J gave up 6 bases and V 10 bases, and 13 bases lay outside the gene matches. This CDR3 reads CATGTGGERRDGYTF. The CDR3 nucleotides read TGTGCCACCGGGACAGGGGGTGAGAGGAGGGATGGCTACACCTTC.